The clone carrying this T cell receptor beta chain has a count of ten or more. Its antigen remains unidentified. These data belong to a study of T-cell reconstitution after alpha-beta-depleted transplantation in children. This CDR3 has 12 amino acids. CDR1 is MGHRA, CDR2 YSYEKL, per germline. V lost 1 base and J lost 5, with 4 bases in between. Study-level points and caveats: Several patients had high TCRbeta diversity at day 60; it came from surviving recipient T cells and thymic progenitors. After transplant, at about two months, alpha-beta T cells were reportedly derived from several hundred expanded graft clones.

A TCRbeta library incorporating unique molecular identifiers was prepared. TCRdb reanalysed the PCR reads using MiXCR and keeps one entry per CDR3 protein. The sample lists some 350,000 distinct CDR3 sequences; 15% to 20% were seen once. The sample in question was PBMCs, mostly from graft donor cells, obtained 360 days after TCRalphabeta/CD19-depleted stem cell transplant. This clonotype was sampled from a male patient aged 2 to 10 who had a stem cell transplant for acute lymphoblastic leukemia, so the T cells may come from the graft donor. The J gene is TRBJ2-3, the V gene TRBV4-1, with no clear D. CDR3 sequence reads: CASSQAGDTQYF. The CDR3 DNA follows: TGCGCCAGCAGCCAAGCGGGAGATACGCAGTATTTT.